Presented here are 17 T cell receptor beta chains from one specimen sequenced in a study of identical twins. TCRdb passed the 5' RACE reads through MiXCR, listing each CDR3 protein once. The data contain about 240,000 distinct CDR3 sequences, 9.5% to 15% of them singletons. These same records also appear under a second study, on yellow fever vaccine responses in identical twins.

Specimen: memory (CD45RO+) T cells sorted from blood. The receptors derive from a woman between 18 and 29 years old in good health.

J is TRBJ2-5 and V is TRBV7-2; D is perhaps TRBD1 (5 bases). The CDR3 sequence is 16 residues long. Germline CDR1 reads SGHTA; CDR2 reads FQGNSA. The V gene lost 5 bases and the J gene lost 1 base, with 17 bases spanning the gap. The chain's CDR3 is CASSQRTRGGQETQYF. The DNA of the CDR3 is TGTGCCAGCAGCCAACGGACAAGAGGTGGCCAAGAGACCCAGTACTTC.

This clonotype has only a few counts. The DNA for the CDR3 is TGTGCCACCAGCAGAGATCAGGGTTACGAGCAGTACTTC. Residues: CATSRDQGYEQYF. The V gene is TRBV15, the J gene TRBJ2-7, with D possibly being TRBD1 (5 bases). Trimming cost V 0 bases and J 4 bases, with 7 bases left between them. In germline, CDR1 is LNHNV, CDR2 YYDKDF (reference sequence). The CDR3 loop spans 13 amino acids.

This clonotype has only a few counts. The chain recombines TRBV7-9 with TRBJ2-3; a weak D match, TRBD2 (6 bases). V dropped 5 bases and J dropped 6 bases, with 18 bases sitting between them. The length of the CDR3 is 15 residues. CDR1 SEHNR and CDR2 FQNEAQ come from the germline V gene (reference sequence). CDR3 loop: CASSPSGGIVDTQYF. In DNA form, the CDR3 reads TGTGCCAGCAGCCCGTCTGGGGGGATTGTTGATACGCAGTATTTT.

Comment on this clonotype: Possible read error: a much larger clone is one base away. The chain couples TRBV10-3 to TRBJ2-7, with no clear D. CDR1 and CDR2 from the germline V gene are ENHRY and SYGVKD. This CDR3 region has 12 residues. The V and J ends lost 6 bases and 0 bases respectively, with 6 bases between them. The CDR3 here is CAISPDSYEQYF. The CDR3 nucleotides are TGTGCCATCAGCCCGGACTCCTACGAGCAGTACTTC.

A few counts support this clonotype. The rearrangement links TRBV4-3 to TRBJ2-1; 8 bases line up with TRBD2. J was trimmed by 3 bases and V by 0 bases; bases with no gene match: 1. Germline CDR1 is LGHNA and CDR2 is YSLEER. CDR3 length: 15 amino acids. This CDR3 is CASSQEGLDYNEQFF. CDR3 DNA: TGCGCCAGCAGCCAAGAGGGACTAGACTACAATGAGCAGTTCTTC.

A few counts support this clonotype. The genes are TRBV20-1 and TRBJ2-5, with TRBD2 identical over 13 bases. After removal of 0 bases from V and 1 base from J, the junction contained 8 bases not matched to a gene. Germline CDR1 DFQATT, CDR2 SNEGSKA (reference sequence). The CDR3 runs 18 residues. Here the CDR3 reads CSARDLMTSGGPQETQYF. The CDR3 DNA follows: TGCAGTGCTAGAGATCTTATGACTAGCGGGGGGCCCCAAGAGACCCAGTACTTC.

The chain links TRBV29-1 to TRBJ2-7; no clear D. Trimming removed 5 bases at V and 6 bases at J, with 11 bases between. CDR1 is SQVTM and CDR2 is ANQGSEA in the germline V gene. The length of the CDR3 is 11 residues. CDR3 sequence (DNA): TGCAGCGTTTTGTGGTTGGGCGAGCAGTACTTC. Translation: CSVLWLGEQYF.

This clonotype was seen ten or more times. V usage is TRBV5-1 and J usage is TRBJ2-5, with D possibly being TRBD1 (5 bases). The CDR3 runs 13 residues. V lost 4 bases and J lost 2, with 9 bases in between. In germline, CDR1 is SGHRS, CDR2 YFSETQ. CDR3 DNA sequence: TGCGCCAGCAGCGATACAGGACAAGAGACCCAGTACTTC. Protein product: CASSDTGQETQYF.

CDR3 bases: TGTGCCATCAGTGAACGGACAGGGGGAGGTTACGAGCAGTACTTC. This encodes CAISERTGGGYEQYF. The chain combines TRBV10-3 with TRBJ2-7; TRBD1 matches at 10 bases. With 3 bases clipped from V and 4 bases from J, the junction kept 6 bases outside the gene matches. CDR3 size: 15 residues. The V gene's germline CDR1 is ENHRY and CDR2 SYGVKD.

The chain has TRBV5-1 and TRBJ2-3; D is possibly TRBD2 (5 bases). This CDR3 is 13 amino acids long. The germline CDR1 and CDR2 sequences are SGHRS and YFSETQ. V gave up 0 bases and J gave up 6 bases, with 8 bases separating them. The CDR3 sequence is CASSLGWEDTQYF. Written as DNA, the CDR3 is TGCGCCAGCAGCTTGGGATGGGAGGATACGCAGTATTTT.

The table lists this clonotype with a few counts. V usage is TRBV12-3 or TRBV12-4 and J usage is TRBJ2-3; 10 positions agree with TRBD1. CDR3 length equals 16 residues. J gave up 6 bases and V 2 bases, and 8 bases lay outside the gene matches. The CDR3 spells CASSLRWTGGEDTQYF. For the CDR3, the DNA is TGTGCCAGCAGTTTAAGATGGACAGGGGGGGAGGATACGCAGTATTTT.

This clonotype was recorded at least ten times. This rearrangement joins TRBV5-1 to TRBJ2-2, with 9 bases that match TRBD1. The CDR3 runs to 16 residues. Germline V lookup: CDR1 SGHRS, CDR2 YFSETQ. Trimming at V came to 2 bases and at J to 6 bases, leaving 8 bases not matched to a gene. The CDR3 DNA reads TGCGCCAGCAGCTTACCGGGACAGGGAGGCGCCGGGGAGCTGTTTTTT. Residues: CASSLPGQGGAGELFF.

This sequence joins TRBV10-3 and TRBJ2-2; 12 positions agree with TRBD2. CDR3 length: 19 amino acids. Germline assignment: CDR1 ENHRY and CDR2 SYGVKD. V lost 3 bases to trimming and J lost 2 bases; unmatched junction nucleotides: 10. The CDR3 DNA is TGTGCCATCAGTGACCCTTCCCTAGCGGGAGGGCCCAACACCGGGGAGCTGTTTTTT. Its protein is CAISDPSLAGGPNTGELFF.

This clonotype has at least ten counts. J is TRBJ1-1 and V is TRBV11-2; maybe TRBD1 (5 bases). Trimming cost V 4 bases and J 3 bases, with 12 bases left between them. The CDR3 is 14 amino acids. CDR1 is SGHAT, CDR2 FQNNGV, per germline. CDR3: CASSSGRRYTEAFF. For the CDR3, the DNA is TGTGCCAGCAGCTCGGGACGCCGGTACACTGAAGCTTTCTTT.

This clonotype was seen repeatedly, ten times or more. The chain joins TRBV20-1 to TRBJ2-2; a possible D gene is TRBD1 (6 bases). The CDR3 is made up of 17 amino acids. The V end was cut by 2 bases, the J end by 7 bases, with 23 bases between. Germline CDR1 and CDR2: DFQATT and SNEGSKA (reference sequence). The CDR3 region is CSARQGHLRERDGELFF. CDR3 DNA: TGCAGTGCTAGACAGGGACACCTTAGGGAGAGGGACGGGGAGCTGTTTTTT.

Remarks on this clonotype: No DNA is shown, since the ends of the CDR3 on it are uncertain; the CDR3 is the one TCRdb lists. V and J are TRBV27 and TRBJ1-1; the table's D call, TRBD1, was not checked against the DNA. The CDR3 is 14 residues long, ends included. Per the germline V gene, CDR1 is MNHEY and CDR2 is SMNVEV (reference sequence). This chain's CDR3 is CASSFFGQGPEAFF.

This clonotype turned up a few times. V is TRBV28 and J is TRBJ2-3; no reliable D call. CDR1 and CDR2 (germline): MDHEN, SYDVKM. Trimming pared 8 bases from V and 6 bases from J, leaving 3 bases between. This CDR3 comprises 9 residues. The DNA of the CDR3 is TGTGCCAGCGGGGATACGCAGTATTTT. As protein: CASGDTQYF.